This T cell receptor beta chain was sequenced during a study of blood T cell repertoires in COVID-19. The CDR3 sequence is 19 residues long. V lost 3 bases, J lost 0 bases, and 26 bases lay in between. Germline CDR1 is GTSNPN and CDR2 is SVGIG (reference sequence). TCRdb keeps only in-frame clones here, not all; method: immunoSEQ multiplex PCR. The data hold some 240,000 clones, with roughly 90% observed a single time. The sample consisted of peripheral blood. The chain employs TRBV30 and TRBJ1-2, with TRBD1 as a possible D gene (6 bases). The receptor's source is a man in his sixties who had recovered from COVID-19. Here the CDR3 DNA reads TGTGCCTGGAGACCCACCTCGACAGGCTACCATCAAGCTAACTATGGCTACACCTTC. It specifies CAWRPTSTGYHQANYGYTF.